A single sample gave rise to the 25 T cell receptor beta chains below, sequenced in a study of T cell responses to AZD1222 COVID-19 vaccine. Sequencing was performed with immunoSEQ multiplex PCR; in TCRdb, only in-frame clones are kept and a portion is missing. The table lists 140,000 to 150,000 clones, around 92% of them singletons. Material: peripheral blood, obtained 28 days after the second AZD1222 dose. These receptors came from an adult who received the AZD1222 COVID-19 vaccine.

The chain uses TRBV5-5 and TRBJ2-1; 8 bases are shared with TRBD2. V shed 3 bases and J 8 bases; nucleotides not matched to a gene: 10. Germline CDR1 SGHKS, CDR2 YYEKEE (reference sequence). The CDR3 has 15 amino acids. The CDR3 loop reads CASSSSGSASDEQFF. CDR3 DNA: TGTGCCAGCAGCTCAAGCGGGAGTGCTTCCGATGAGCAGTTCTTC.

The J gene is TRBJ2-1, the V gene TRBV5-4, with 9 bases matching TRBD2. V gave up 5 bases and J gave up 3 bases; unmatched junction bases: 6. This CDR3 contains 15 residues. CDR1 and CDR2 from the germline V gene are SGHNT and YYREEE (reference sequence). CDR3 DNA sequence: TGTGCCAGCAGTCTTAGCGGGAGTATCTACAATGAGCAGTTCTTC. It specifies CASSLSGSIYNEQFF.

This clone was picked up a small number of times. CDR3 loop: CASSDRGVIQPQHF. The CDR3 bases are TGTGCCAGCAGTGACAGGGGAGTAATTCAGCCCCAGCATTTT. The rearrangement links TRBV6-1 to TRBJ1-5; D is possibly TRBD1 (6 bases). CDR3 size: 14 residues. Germline CDR1 reads MNHNS; CDR2 reads SASEGT. V lost 3 bases to trimming and J lost 6 bases, with 12 bases between them.

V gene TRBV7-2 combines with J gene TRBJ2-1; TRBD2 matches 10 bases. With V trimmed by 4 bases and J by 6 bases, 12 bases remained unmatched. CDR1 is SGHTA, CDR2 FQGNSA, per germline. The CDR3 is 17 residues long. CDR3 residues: CASSWGRSGRAGNEQFF. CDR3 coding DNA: TGTGCCAGCAGCTGGGGTCGGAGCGGGAGGGCCGGCAATGAGCAGTTCTTC.

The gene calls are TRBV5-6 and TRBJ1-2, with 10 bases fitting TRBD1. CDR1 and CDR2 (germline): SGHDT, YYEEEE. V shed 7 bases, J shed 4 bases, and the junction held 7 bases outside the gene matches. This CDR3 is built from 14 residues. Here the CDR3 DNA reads TGTGCCAGCCGGGACAGGGGCTTAAGCTATGGCTACACCTTC. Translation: CASRDRGLSYGYTF.

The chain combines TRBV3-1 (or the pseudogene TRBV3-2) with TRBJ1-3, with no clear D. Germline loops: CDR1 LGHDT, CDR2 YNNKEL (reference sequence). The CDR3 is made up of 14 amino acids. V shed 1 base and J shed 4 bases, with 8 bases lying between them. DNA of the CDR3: TGTGCCAGCAGCCAAGTCATAGGAGGAAACACCATATATTTT. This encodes CASSQVIGGNTIYF.

In nucleotides, the CDR3 is TGTGCCAGTAGTATAGGGGACAGTCGGCATTTT. This encodes CASSIGDSRHF. The chain employs TRBV19 and TRBJ1-5, with TRBD1 identical over 7 bases. This CDR3 is built from 11 residues. Germline loops: CDR1 LNHDA, CDR2 SQIVND (reference sequence). V dropped 1 base and J dropped 15; count of bases not matched to a gene: 3.

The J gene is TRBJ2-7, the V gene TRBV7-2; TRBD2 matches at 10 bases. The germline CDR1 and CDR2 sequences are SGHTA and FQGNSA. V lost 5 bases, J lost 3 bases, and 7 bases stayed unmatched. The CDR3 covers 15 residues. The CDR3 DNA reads TGTGCCAGCAGCATACTAGCGGGAATGATCTACGAGCAGTACTTC. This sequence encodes CASSILAGMIYEQYF.

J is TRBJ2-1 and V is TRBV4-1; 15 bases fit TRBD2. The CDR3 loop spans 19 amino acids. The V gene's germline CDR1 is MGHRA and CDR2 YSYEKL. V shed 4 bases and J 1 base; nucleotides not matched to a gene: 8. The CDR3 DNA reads TGCGCCAGCAGCCCCCGGACTAGCGGGAGGGCCGGGTCCTACAATGAGCAGTTCTTC. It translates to CASSPRTSGRAGSYNEQFF.

The CDR3 bases are TGTGCCAGCAGCGTAAAGGGGGTTGACTACGAGCAGTACTTC. Protein: CASSVKGVDYEQYF. V and J are TRBV9 and TRBJ2-7; D possibly corresponds to TRBD1 (6 bases). Germline V gene sequence: CDR1 SGDLS, CDR2 YYNGEE. CDR3 length equals 14 residues. Deletions cut 1 base from V and 3 bases from J, with 11 bases between.

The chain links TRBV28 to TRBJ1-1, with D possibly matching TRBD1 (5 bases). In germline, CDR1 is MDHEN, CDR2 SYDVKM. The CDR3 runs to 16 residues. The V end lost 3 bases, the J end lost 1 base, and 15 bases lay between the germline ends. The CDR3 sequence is CASSFPRGYKNTEAFF. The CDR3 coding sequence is TGTGCCAGCAGTTTCCCACGGGGCTACAAGAACACTGAAGCTTTCTTT.

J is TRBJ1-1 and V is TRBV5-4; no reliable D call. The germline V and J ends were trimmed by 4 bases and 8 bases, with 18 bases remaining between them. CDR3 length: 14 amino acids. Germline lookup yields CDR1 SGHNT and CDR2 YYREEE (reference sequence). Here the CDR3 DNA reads TGTGCCAGCAGCCCCTACGTCGCGACAAGGGAAGCTTTCTTT. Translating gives CASSPYVATREAFF.

This chain's CDR3 is CASSVGTGASYNEQFF. CDR3 in DNA: TGTGCCAGCAGCGTAGGAACGGGGGCCTCCTACAATGAGCAGTTCTTC. The rearrangement uses TRBV9 and TRBJ2-1, with D possibly called TRBD1 or TRBD2 (6 bases each). The V end lost 0 bases, the J end lost 0 bases, and 10 bases lay between the germline ends. CDR3 length equals 16 residues. Germline CDR1 is SGDLS and CDR2 is YYNGEE.

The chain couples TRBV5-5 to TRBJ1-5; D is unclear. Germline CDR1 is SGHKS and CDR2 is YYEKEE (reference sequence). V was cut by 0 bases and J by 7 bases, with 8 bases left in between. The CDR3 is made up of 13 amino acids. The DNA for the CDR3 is TGTGCCAGCAGCTTGGGGGGTTGGCAGCCCCAGCATTTT. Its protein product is CASSLGGWQPQHF.

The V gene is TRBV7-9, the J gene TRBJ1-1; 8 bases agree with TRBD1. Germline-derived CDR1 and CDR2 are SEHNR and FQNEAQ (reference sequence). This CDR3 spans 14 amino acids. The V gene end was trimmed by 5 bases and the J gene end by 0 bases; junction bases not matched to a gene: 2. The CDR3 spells CASSLGQVNTEAFF. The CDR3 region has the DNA TGTGCCAGCAGCCTGGGACAGGTGAACACTGAAGCTTTCTTT. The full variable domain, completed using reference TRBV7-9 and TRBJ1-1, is DTGVSQNPRHKITKRGQNVTFRCDPISEHNRLYWYRQTLGQGPEFLTYFQNEAQLEKSRLLSDRFSAERPKGSFSTLEIQRTEQGDSAMYLCASSLGQVNTEAFFGQGTRLTVV.

The CDR3 here is CASSRKLGLAGVRVNEQFF. The CDR3 DNA sequence: TGTGCCAGCAGCCGAAAATTGGGACTAGCGGGAGTTCGGGTCAATGAGCAGTTCTTC. The gene calls are TRBV3-1 (or the pseudogene TRBV3-2) and TRBJ2-1; 14 bases agree with TRBD2. Germline CDR1 reads LGHDT; CDR2 reads YNNKEL (reference sequence). The CDR3 runs to 19 residues. The junction had 14 bases not matched to a gene; V was cut back by 4 bases and J by 6 bases.

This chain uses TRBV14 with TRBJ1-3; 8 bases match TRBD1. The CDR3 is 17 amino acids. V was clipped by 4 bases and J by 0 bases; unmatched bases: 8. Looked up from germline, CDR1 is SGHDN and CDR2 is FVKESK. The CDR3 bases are TGTGCCAGCAGCCCCCGGACAGGGCTCGGCTCTGGAAACACCATATATTTT. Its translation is CASSPRTGLGSGNTIYF.

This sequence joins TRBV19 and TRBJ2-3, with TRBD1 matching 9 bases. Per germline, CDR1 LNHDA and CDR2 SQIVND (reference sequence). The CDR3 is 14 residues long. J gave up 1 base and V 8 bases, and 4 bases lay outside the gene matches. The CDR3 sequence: CASRTGGGTDTQYF. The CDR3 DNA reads TGTGCCAGTCGTACAGGGGGCGGCACAGATACGCAGTATTTT.

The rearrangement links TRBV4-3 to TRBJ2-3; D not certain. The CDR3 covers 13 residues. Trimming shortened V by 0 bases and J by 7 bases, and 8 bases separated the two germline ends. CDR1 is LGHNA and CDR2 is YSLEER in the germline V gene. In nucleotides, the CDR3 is TGCGCCAGCAGCCAAGATCCACGGTATACGCAGTATTTT. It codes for CASSQDPRYTQYF.

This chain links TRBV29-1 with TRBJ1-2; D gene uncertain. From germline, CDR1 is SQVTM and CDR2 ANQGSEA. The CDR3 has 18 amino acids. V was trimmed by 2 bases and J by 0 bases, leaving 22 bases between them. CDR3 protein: CSVEPWPAPPSTNYGYTF. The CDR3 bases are TGCAGCGTTGAACCCTGGCCGGCCCCACCTTCTACTAACTATGGCTACACCTTC.

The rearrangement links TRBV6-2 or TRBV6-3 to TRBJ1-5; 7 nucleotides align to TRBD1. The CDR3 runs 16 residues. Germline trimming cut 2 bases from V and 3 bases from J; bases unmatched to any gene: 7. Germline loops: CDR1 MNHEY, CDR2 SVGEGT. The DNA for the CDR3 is TGTGCCAGCAGTTACGCCAGGGGGGGGCCCAATCAGCCCCAGCATTTT. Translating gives CASSYARGGPNQPQHF.

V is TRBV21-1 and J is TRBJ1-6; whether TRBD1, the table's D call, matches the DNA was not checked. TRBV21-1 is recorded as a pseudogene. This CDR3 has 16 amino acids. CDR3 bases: TGTGCCAGCAGCAAAGAAGGGGGCCCCTATAATTCACCCCTCCACTTT. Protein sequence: CASSKEGGPYNSPLHF.

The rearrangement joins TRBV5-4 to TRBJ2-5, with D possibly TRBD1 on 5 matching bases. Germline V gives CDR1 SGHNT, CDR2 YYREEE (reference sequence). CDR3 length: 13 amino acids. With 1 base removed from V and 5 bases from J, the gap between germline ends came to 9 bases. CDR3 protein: CASSLPGRETQYF. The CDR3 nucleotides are TGTGCCAGCAGCTTGCCAGGGCGGGAGACCCAGTACTTC.

The CDR3 loop reads CSVVGEGRGYEQYF. Written as DNA, the CDR3 is TGCAGCGTTGTAGGGGAGGGTAGAGGGTACGAGCAGTACTTC. The rearrangement joins TRBV29-1 to TRBJ2-7; TRBD2 agrees at 7 bases. After removal of 4 bases from V and 4 bases from J, the junction contained 10 bases not matched to a gene. The CDR3 spans 14 residues. Germline CDR1 is SQVTM and CDR2 is ANQGSEA.

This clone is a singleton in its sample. The CDR3 spells CASSLVGREREQFF. The DNA for the CDR3 is TGTGCCAGCAGCTTAGTGGGGCGGGAGCGGGAGCAGTTCTTC. The chain joins TRBV11-2 to TRBJ2-1, with 7 nucleotides matching TRBD2. Germline CDR1 and CDR2: SGHAT and FQNNGV. The CDR3 is 14 residues long. J was trimmed by 10 bases and V by 1 base; bases with no gene match: 7.